The 20 T cell receptor beta chains below all came from one sample that was sequenced in a study of blood T cell repertoires in COVID-19. Libraries were prepared by immunoSEQ multiplex PCR; TCRdb keeps only in-frame clonotypes and omits some of them. The data show 150,000 to 200,000 clones, approximately 80% seen once. The material sequenced was PBMCs or T cells enriched from blood (not recorded which). The receptors originated from a man aged 55 to 69 who had been exposed to COVID-19.

This chain uses TRBV27 with TRBJ1-1, with 12 bases identical to TRBD1. The germline V gene encodes CDR1 MNHEY and CDR2 SMNVEV (reference sequence). The CDR3 consists of 19 residues. The ends lost 7 bases at V and 1 base at J; junction bases unmatched: 16. The CDR3 protein is CASTRTGTGGLAANTEAFF. CDR3 nucleotide sequence: TGTGCCAGCACCCGAACGGGGACAGGGGGCCTGGCGGCGAACACTGAAGCTTTCTTT.

The V and J genes are TRBV6-6 and TRBJ2-7; a weak D match, TRBD1 (5 bases). Germline values: CDR1 MNHNY, CDR2 SVGAGI (reference sequence). The CDR3 totals 16 residues. Trimming took off 5 bases at V and 7 bases at J, with 24 bases between the two ends. CDR3 loop: CASSRANRLNDQEQYF. The CDR3 DNA reads TGTGCCAGCAGTCGAGCAAACAGGTTAAATGATCAAGAGCAGTACTTC.

V and J are TRBV6-5 and TRBJ2-2; D is possibly TRBD2 (5 bases). With 7 bases removed from V and 5 bases from J, the gap between germline ends came to 14 bases. This CDR3 has 14 residues. The germline V gene encodes CDR1 MNHEY and CDR2 SVGAGI. This CDR3 is CASTPGSGTGELFF. CDR3 nucleotides: TGTGCCAGCACCCCGGGAAGTGGGACCGGGGAGCTGTTTTTT.

The chain couples TRBV9 to TRBJ2-3, with 12 bases that match TRBD1. V lost 8 bases, J lost 1 base, and 2 bases stayed unmatched. This CDR3 is 14 amino acids long. The germline gives CDR1 SGDLS, CDR2 YYNGEE. This CDR3 reads CASGTGGGTDTQYF. The DNA for the CDR3 is TGTGCCAGTGGGACAGGGGGCGGCACAGATACGCAGTATTTT.

V is TRBV29-1 and J is TRBJ1-4, with D tentatively TRBD1 (6 bases). Trimming stripped 4 bases from V and 8 bases from J, with 14 bases between. Germline V gives CDR1 SQVTM, CDR2 ANQGSEA. This CDR3 comprises 13 residues. The CDR3 coding sequence is TGCAGCGTTGGAGGCAGAGGGGGAGAAAAACTGTTTTTT. Amino acid sequence: CSVGGRGGEKLFF.

This clone has only a few counts. The chain links TRBV6-1 to TRBJ2-7; D is unclear. The germline V and J ends were trimmed by 2 bases and 4 bases, with 6 bases remaining between them. Germline values: CDR1 MNHNS, CDR2 SASEGT. The CDR3 extends over 12 amino acids. For the CDR3, the DNA is TGTGCCAGCAGTGAACCTCCTTACGAGCAGTACTTC. Translated: CASSEPPYEQYF.

The rearrangement joins TRBV6-5 to TRBJ1-2; possible D gene TRBD1, 6 bases. CDR3 length equals 14 residues. Germline V gives CDR1 MNHEY, CDR2 SVGAGI. The V end was cut by 9 bases, the J end by 5 bases, with 19 bases between. CDR3 loop: CASGQTQAPYGYTF. The CDR3, as DNA: TGTGCCAGTGGACAGACCCAGGCACCTTATGGCTACACCTTC.

The rearrangement links TRBV27 to TRBJ1-6, with no clear D. Between the trimmed V and J ends, which lost 6 bases and 7 bases, there was a span of 10 bases. The CDR3 contains 13 residues. From germline, CDR1 is MNHEY and CDR2 SMNVEV (reference sequence). CDR3 nucleotides: TGTGCCAGCAGGGTGGCGGGGAATTCACCCCTCCACTTT. It codes for CASRVAGNSPLHF.

This clone was observed many times. This chain connects TRBV19 to TRBJ2-1; D not resolved. The V end lost 7 bases, the J end lost 0 bases, and 13 bases lay between the germline ends. Germline CDR1 is LNHDA and CDR2 is SQIVND (reference sequence). The CDR3 is 15 residues long. This CDR3 is CASTVDRSSYNEQFF. The CDR3 region has the DNA TGTGCCAGTACCGTCGATAGGAGCTCCTACAATGAGCAGTTCTTC.

This clone has just a few counts. V and J are TRBV30 and TRBJ1-2; 9 bases align to TRBD1. The CDR3 contains 15 residues. J gave up 6 bases and V 5 bases, and 13 bases lay outside the gene matches. CDR1 and CDR2 from the germline V gene are GTSNPN and SVGIG (reference sequence). DNA of the CDR3: TGTGCCTGGGGGAGGGACAGGGCGAGGGAAAATGGCTACACCTTC. As protein: CAWGRDRARENGYTF.

V is TRBV15 and J is TRBJ1-4; 9 nucleotides align to TRBD1. V was clipped by 0 bases and J by 3 bases; unmatched bases: 5. Per germline, CDR1 LNHNV and CDR2 YYDKDF (reference sequence). The CDR3 loop spans 17 amino acids. The CDR3 bases are TGTGCCACCAGCAGAGATACAGGGGGCCCGGCTAATGAAAAACTGTTTTTT. Translation gives CATSRDTGGPANEKLFF.

The genes are TRBV2 and TRBJ2-1, with a weak D call TRBD2 (6 bases). Germline assignment: CDR1 SNHLY and CDR2 FYNNEI. Trimming pared 6 bases from V and 7 bases from J, leaving 13 bases between. The CDR3 is 13 amino acids. In DNA, the CDR3 is TGTGCCAGCAGGAAGGGACTCGAGAATGAGCAGTTCTTC. As protein: CASRKGLENEQFF.

J is TRBJ1-6 and V is TRBV6-5; 7 bases map to TRBD1. V dropped 6 bases and J dropped 10; count of bases not matched to a gene: 12. Germline V lookup: CDR1 MNHEY, CDR2 SVGAGI. The CDR3 is 15 amino acids. The CDR3 spells CASRKIQGLGSPLHF. In DNA, the CDR3 is TGTGCCAGCAGAAAAATACAGGGGTTGGGATCACCCCTCCACTTT.

The gene calls are TRBV28 and TRBJ2-3; 7 bases are a match to TRBD2. The germline CDR1 and CDR2 sequences are MDHEN and SYDVKM. The V gene end was trimmed by 6 bases and the J gene end by 2 bases; junction bases not matched to a gene: 5. The CDR3 loop spans 14 amino acids. The CDR3 loop reads CASSPAGTTDTQYF. The CDR3 bases are TGTGCCAGCAGCCCAGCGGGAACCACAGATACGCAGTATTTT. The variable domain in full, completed from reference TRBV28 and TRBJ2-3, reads DVKVTQSSRYLVKRTGEKVFLECVQDMDHENMFWYRQDPGLGLRLIYFSYDVKMKEKGDIPEGYSVSREKKERFSLILESASTNQTSMYLCASSPAGTTDTQYFGPGTRLTVL.

The J gene is TRBJ2-1, the V gene TRBV11-3; 12 nucleotides match TRBD2. Germline loops: CDR1 SGHNT, CDR2 YENEEA. There are 16 residues in the CDR3. Germline trimming cut 5 bases from V and 2 bases from J; bases unmatched to any gene: 4. This CDR3 is CASSIRLAGAYNEQFF. The CDR3 nucleotides are TGTGCCAGCAGCATAAGACTAGCGGGGGCCTACAATGAGCAGTTCTTC.

V and J are TRBV5-1 and TRBJ2-3; TRBD1 matches 10 bases. The V gene's germline CDR1 is SGHRS and CDR2 YFSETQ. This CDR3 has 17 residues. Trimming took 4 bases from V and 2 from J; bases not matched to a gene: 10. In DNA, the CDR3 is TGCGCCAGCAGCCGATCTACCGGGACAGGGGACACAGATACGCAGTATTTT. It specifies CASSRSTGTGDTDTQYF.

The V and J genes are TRBV27 and TRBJ1-2, with D uncertain. CDR3 size: 13 residues. CDR1 is MNHEY, CDR2 SMNVEV, per germline (reference sequence). The V gene lost 2 bases and the J gene lost 3 bases, with 7 bases spanning the gap. CDR3 nucleotide sequence: TGTGCCAGCAGTTTAGCGGGTTACTATGGCTACACCTTC. Protein product: CASSLAGYYGYTF.

V and J are TRBV25-1 and TRBJ1-5; 9 bases map to TRBD1. J was trimmed by 0 bases and V by 8 bases; bases with no gene match: 5. Germline loops: CDR1 MGHDK, CDR2 SYGVNS. This CDR3 is 15 amino acids long. The CDR3 coding sequence is TGTGCCAGCTCGGGACAGGGAGTTAGCAATCAGCCCCAGCATTTT. This encodes CASSGQGVSNQPQHF.

The genes are TRBV4-3 and TRBJ2-3; D may be TRBD2 (7 bases). The ends were cut back, 3 bases at V and 3 bases at J, with 13 bases in the middle. CDR1 LGHNA and CDR2 YSLEER come from the germline V gene. The CDR3 totals 15 residues. CDR3 protein: CASSHSRGGTDTQYF. The CDR3 bases are TGCGCCAGCAGCCATTCGAGGGGGGGGACAGATACGCAGTATTTT.

CDR3 residues: CASSDFSGGGETQYF. The CDR3 DNA is TGCGCCAGCAGTGATTTTAGCGGGGGCGGTGAGACCCAGTACTTC. This rearrangement joins TRBV10-1 to TRBJ2-5; 9 bases fit TRBD2. Trimming cost V 3 bases and J 5 bases; bases outside gene matches: 7. This CDR3 comprises 15 residues. Per the germline V gene, CDR1 is WNHNN and CDR2 is SYGVQD (reference sequence).